The sequence of this TCR beta chain was determined in a study of blood T cell repertoires in COVID-19. Trimming removed 8 bases from V and 9 bases from J; junction bases left unmatched: 14. Germline CDR1 reads MNHEY; CDR2 reads SVGAGI. The CDR3 has 15 residues. Assay: immunoSEQ multiplex PCR; the TCRdb copy retains only in-frame clones and omits some. This repertoire shows 100,000 or so clones, 88% found once; its top ten account for roughly 6.5%. The sequencing input was peripheral blood. The origin of this receptor is a woman aged 55-70 years with acute or convalescent COVID-19. The chain carries TRBV6-5 and TRBJ2-2, with TRBD2 matching over 8 bases. The DNA for the CDR3 is TGTGCCAGCGCGGGCAGAGCGGGAGAGGGGAGGGAGCTGTTTTTT. It codes for CASAGRAGEGRELFF.